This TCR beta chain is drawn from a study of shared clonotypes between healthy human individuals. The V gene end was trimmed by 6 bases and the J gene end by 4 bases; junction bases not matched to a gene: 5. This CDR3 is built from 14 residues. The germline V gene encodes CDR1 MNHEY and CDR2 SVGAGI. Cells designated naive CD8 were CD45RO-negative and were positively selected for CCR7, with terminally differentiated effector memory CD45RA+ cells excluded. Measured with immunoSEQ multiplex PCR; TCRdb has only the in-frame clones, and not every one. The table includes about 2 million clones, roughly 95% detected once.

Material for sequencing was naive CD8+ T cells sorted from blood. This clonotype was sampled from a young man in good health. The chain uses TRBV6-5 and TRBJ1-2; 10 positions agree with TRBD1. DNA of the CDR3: TGTGCCAGCAGGCCGACAGGGGGCATCTATGGCTACACCTTC. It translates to CASRPTGGIYGYTF.